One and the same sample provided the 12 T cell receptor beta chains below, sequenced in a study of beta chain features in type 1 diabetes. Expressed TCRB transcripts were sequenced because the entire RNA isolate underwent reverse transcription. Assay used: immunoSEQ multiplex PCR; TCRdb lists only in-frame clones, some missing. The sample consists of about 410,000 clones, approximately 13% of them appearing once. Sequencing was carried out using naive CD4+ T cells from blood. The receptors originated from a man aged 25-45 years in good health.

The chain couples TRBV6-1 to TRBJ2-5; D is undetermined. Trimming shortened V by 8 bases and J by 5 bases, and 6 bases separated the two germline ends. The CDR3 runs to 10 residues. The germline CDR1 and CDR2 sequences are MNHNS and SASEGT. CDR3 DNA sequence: TGTGCCAGCCTCAGGGAGACCCAGTACTTC. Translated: CASLRETQYF.

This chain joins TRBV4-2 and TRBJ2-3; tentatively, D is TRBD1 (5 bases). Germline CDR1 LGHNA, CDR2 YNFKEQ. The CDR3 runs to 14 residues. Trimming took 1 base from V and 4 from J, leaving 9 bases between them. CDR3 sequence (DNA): TGTGCCAGCAGCCAAGTTGGGGCGGCAGATACGCAGTATTTT. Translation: CASSQVGAADTQYF.

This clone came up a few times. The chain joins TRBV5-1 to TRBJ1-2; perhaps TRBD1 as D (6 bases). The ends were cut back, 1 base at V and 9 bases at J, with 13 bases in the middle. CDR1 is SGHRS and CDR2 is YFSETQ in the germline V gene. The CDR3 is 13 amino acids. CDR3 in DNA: TGCGCCAGCAGCTTGAGGACAGATTCACGCTACACCTTC. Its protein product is CASSLRTDSRYTF. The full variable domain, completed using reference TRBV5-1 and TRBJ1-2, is KAGVTQTPRYLIKTRGQQVTLSCSPISGHRSVSWYQQTPGQGLQFLFEYFSETQRNKGNFPGRFSGRQFSNSRSEMNVSTLELGDSALYLCASSLRTDSRYTFGSGTRLTVV.

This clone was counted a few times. The CDR3 reads CSVAQALNTEAFF. DNA of the CDR3: TGCAGCGTCGCACAGGCTTTGAACACTGAAGCTTTCTTT. The chain employs TRBV29-1 and TRBJ1-1, with D maybe TRBD1 (5 bases). The CDR3 contains 13 residues. V dropped 6 bases and J dropped 0 bases, with 11 bases sitting between them. In germline, CDR1 is SQVTM, CDR2 ANQGSEA.

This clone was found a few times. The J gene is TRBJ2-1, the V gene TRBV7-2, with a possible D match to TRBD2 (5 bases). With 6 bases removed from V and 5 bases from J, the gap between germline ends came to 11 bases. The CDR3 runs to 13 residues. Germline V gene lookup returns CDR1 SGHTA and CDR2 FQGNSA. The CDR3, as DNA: TGTGCCAGCAGTGACGGGGTCCACAATGAGCAGTTCTTC. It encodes CASSDGVHNEQFF.

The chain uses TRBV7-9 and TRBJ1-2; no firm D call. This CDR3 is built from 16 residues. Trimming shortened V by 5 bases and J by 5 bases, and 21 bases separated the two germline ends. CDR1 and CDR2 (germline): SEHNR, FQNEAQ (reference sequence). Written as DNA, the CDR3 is TGTGCCAGCAGCCGAGGCGGAAAACCGGGCCTGTATGGCTACACCTTC. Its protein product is CASSRGGKPGLYGYTF.

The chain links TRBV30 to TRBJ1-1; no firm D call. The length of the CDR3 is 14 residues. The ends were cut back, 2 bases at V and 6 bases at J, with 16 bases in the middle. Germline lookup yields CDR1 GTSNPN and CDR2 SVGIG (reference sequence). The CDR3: CAWSQRRVAPEAFF. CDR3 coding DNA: TGTGCCTGGAGTCAAAGGAGGGTGGCGCCTGAAGCTTTCTTT.

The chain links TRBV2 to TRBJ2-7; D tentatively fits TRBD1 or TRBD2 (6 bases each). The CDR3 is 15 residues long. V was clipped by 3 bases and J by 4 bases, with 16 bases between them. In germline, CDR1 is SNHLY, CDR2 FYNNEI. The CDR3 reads CASSEKGGKAYEQYF. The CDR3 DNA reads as TGTGCCAGCAGTGAGAAGGGGGGAAAGGCTTACGAGCAGTACTTC.

Here the CDR3 DNA reads TGTGCCAGCAACAGGCTCACAGATACGCAGTATTTT. Translation gives CASNRLTDTQYF. This chain joins TRBV9 and TRBJ2-3; possibly TRBD1 for D (5 bases). This CDR3 has 12 amino acids. Germline V CDR1 and CDR2: SGDLS, YYNGEE. The ends were cut back, 6 bases at V and 2 bases at J, with 7 bases in the middle.

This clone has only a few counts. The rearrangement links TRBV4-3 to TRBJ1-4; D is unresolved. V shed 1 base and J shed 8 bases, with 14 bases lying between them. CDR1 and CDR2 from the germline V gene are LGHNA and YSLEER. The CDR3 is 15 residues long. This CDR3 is CASSQGRGAEEKLFF. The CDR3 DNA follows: TGCGCCAGCAGCCAAGGACGGGGAGCGGAAGAAAAACTGTTTTTT.

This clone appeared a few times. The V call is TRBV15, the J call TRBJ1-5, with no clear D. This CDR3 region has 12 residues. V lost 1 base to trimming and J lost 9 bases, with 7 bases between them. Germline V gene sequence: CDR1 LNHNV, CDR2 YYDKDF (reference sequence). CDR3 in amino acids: CATSRVSGPQHF. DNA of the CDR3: TGTGCCACCAGCAGAGTCTCCGGGCCCCAGCATTTT.

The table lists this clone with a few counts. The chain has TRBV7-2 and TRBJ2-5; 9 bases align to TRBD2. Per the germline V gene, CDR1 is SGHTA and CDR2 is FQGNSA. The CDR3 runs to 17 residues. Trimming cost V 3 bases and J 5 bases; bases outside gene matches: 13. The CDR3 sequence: CASSLVLRLAGQETQYF. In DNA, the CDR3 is TGTGCCAGCAGCTTGGTACTGCGGCTAGCGGGGCAGGAGACCCAGTACTTC.